This record covers a single T cell receptor (beta chain). Its antigen is currently unknown. Germline V CDR1 and CDR2: SGHRS, YFSETQ. The CDR3 is 13 amino acids. The V gene lost 5 bases and the J gene lost 7 bases, with 12 bases spanning the gap. Produced via immunoSEQ multiplex PCR; TCRdb's table is partial and in-frame only. The sample consists of around 160,000 clones, 85% to 90% of them appearing once. This entry is derived from a study of T cell responses to AZD1222 COVID-19 vaccine. Findings and caveats of the study: Spike-wide vaccine-associated CD4 TCRs dominated at 160-218 and 743-854.

This specimen was peripheral blood, taken on day 0 of AZD1222 vaccination. The sequence was obtained from an adult in good health. The V and J genes are TRBV5-1 and TRBJ2-2; D gene unclear. CDR3 bases: TGCGCCAGCAGTGAGCAGTTGGGCGGGGAGCTGTTTTTT. Its protein product is CASSEQLGGELFF.